Only one count was recorded for the clone carrying this TCR beta chain. This sample was included in a study of T cell changes during pregnancy in multiple sclerosis. The junction had 1 base not matched to a gene; V was cut back by 4 bases and J by 4 bases. CDR1 and CDR2 (germline): LNHDA, SQIVND (reference sequence). The CDR3 is made up of 14 amino acids. Assay used: immunoSEQ multiplex PCR; TCRdb lists only in-frame clones, some missing. The sample lists 90,000 to 120,000 clones, 85% to 95% occurring once. The source was peripheral blood, collected in the second trimester of pregnancy. The receptor was isolated from a female donor with multiple sclerosis, enrolled in a pregnancy study. This rearrangement joins TRBV19 to TRBJ2-7; the match to TRBD2 covers 13 bases. As DNA, the CDR3 is TGTGCCAGTAGTACACTAGCGGGAGGGTACGAGCAGTACTTC. This gives the protein CASSTLAGGYEQYF.